This T cell receptor beta chain appears in the sequencing data of a study of spatial heterogeneity in lung cancer. Specified time point: blood at routine non-recurrence follow-up after resection. Unsorted whole RNA samples from tumor, nontumor lung or frozen PBMC were sequenced. There are 13 residues in the CDR3. V shed 7 bases and J shed 6 bases, with 15 bases lying between them. TCRdb re-called the 5' RACE reads through MiXCR, storing one row per CDR3 protein. Of over 95,000 distinct CDR3 sequences listed, about a tenth are singletons. Material: PBMCs, obtained at follow-up. This TCR was recovered from a female donor with early-stage non-small cell lung cancer. The chain uses TRBV12-3 or TRBV12-4 and TRBJ1-2; D unresolved. The CDR3 DNA follows: TGTGCCAGCACTAAAGATGGGCCAGATGGCTACACCTTC. It translates to CASTKDGPDGYTF.